This T cell receptor beta chain was sequenced for a study of T cell repertoires in cytomegalovirus infection. Study-wide context: CMV infection plus the matching HLA type was flagged by public TCR beta signatures. Points from the study as a whole: Ex vivo, HLA-C-restricted CMV-specific TCR beta clonotypes prevailed over the rest of the response. Carriers of CMV and the relevant HLA type were discriminated by public TCR beta frequency.

This clonotype came up a few times. The antigen is unknown. Germline assignment: CDR1 SGHRS and CDR2 YFSETQ. The CDR3 sequence is 13 residues long. V shed 4 bases and J shed 6 bases, with 13 bases lying between them. TCRdb analysed the reads with MiXCR anew, one entry per CDR3 protein. The sample shows about 920,000 distinct CDR3 sequences, around a third of them seen only once. This specimen consisted of cultured CD8+ T cells from PBMCs, obtained from culture after CMV antigen stimulation. The V call is TRBV5-1, the J call TRBJ1-2; D perhaps matches TRBD1 (5 bases). The TCR was taken from a human donor in good health (CMV status not recorded). Some clones in this sample may be carry-over from other donors' samples. Here the CDR3 reads CASSPFGGDGYTF. In nucleotides, the CDR3 is TGCGCCAGCAGCCCATTTGGGGGAGATGGCTACACCTTC. Using reference TRBV5-1 and TRBJ1-2 for the parts outside the CDR3, the full variable domain is KAGVTQTPRYLIKTRGQQVTLSCSPISGHRSVSWYQQTPGQGLQFLFEYFSETQRNKGNFPGRFSGRQFSNSRSEMNVSTLELGDSALYLCASSPFGGDGYTFGSGTRLTVV.